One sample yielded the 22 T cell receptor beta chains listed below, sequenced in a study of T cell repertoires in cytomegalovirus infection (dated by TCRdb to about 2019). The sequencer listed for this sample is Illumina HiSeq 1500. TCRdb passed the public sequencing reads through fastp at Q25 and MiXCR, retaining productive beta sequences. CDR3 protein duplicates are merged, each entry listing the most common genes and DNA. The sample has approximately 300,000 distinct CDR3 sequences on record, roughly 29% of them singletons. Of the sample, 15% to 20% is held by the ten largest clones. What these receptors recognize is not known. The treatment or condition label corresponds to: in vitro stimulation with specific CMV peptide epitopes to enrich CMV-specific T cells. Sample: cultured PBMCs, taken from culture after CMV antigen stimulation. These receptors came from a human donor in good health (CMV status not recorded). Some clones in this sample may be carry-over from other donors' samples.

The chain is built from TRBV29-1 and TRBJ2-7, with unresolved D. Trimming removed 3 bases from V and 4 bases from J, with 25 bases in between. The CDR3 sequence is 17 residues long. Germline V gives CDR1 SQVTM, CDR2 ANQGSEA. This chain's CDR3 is CSVEKWSSLGKKYEQYF. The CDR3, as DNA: TGCAGCGTTGAGAAATGGTCCAGTCTGGGCAAGAAGTACGAGCAGTACTTC.

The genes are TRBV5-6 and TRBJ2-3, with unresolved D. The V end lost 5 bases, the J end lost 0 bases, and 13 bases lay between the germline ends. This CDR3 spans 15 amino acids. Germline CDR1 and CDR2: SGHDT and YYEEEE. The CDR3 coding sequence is TGTGCCAGCAGACCTGATCCGGCTAGCACAGATACGCAGTATTTT. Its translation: CASRPDPASTDTQYF.

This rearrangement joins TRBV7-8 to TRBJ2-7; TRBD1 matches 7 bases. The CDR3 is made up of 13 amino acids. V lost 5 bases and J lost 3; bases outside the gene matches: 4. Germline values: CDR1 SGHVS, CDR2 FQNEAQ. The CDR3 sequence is CASSETGLYEQYF. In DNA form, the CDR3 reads TGTGCCAGCAGCGAGACAGGGCTCTACGAGCAGTACTTC.

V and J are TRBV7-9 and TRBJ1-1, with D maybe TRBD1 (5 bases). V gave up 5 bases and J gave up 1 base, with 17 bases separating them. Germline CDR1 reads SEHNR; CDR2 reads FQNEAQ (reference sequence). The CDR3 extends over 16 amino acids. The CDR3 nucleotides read TGTGCCAGCAGCCGCCAGCAGCTGGGGGAGAACACTGAAGCTTTCTTT. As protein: CASSRQQLGENTEAFF. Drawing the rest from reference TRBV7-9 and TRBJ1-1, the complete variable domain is DTGVSQNPRHKITKRGQNVTFRCDPISEHNRLYWYRQTLGQGPEFLTYFQNEAQLEKSRLLSDRFSAERPKGSFSTLEIQRTEQGDSAMYLCASSRQQLGENTEAFFGQGTRLTVV.

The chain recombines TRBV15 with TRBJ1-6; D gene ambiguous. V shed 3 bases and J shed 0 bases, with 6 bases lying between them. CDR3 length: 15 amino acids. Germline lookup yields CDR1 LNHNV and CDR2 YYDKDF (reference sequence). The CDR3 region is CATSSLGSYNSPLHF. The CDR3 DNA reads TGTGCCACCAGCAGTTTGGGCTCCTATAATTCACCCCTCCACTTT.

CDR3 loop: CASSYTGPYLEQYF. The DNA of the CDR3 is TGTGCCAGCAGTTACACCGGGCCCTACTTGGAGCAGTACTTC. The V call is TRBV6-6, the J call TRBJ2-7; D gene unclear. V lost 2 bases and J lost 7, with 15 bases in between. This CDR3 comprises 14 residues. Germline CDR1 MNHNY, CDR2 SVGAGI (reference sequence).

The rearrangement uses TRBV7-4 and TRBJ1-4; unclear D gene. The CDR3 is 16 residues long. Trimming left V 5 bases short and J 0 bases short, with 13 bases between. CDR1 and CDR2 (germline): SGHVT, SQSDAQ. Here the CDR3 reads CASSPGSAATNEKLFF. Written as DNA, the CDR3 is TGTGCCAGCAGCCCCGGTTCAGCTGCAACTAATGAAAAACTGTTTTTT. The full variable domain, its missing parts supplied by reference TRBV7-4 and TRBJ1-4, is GAGVSQSPRYKVAKRGRDVALRCDSISGHVTLYWYRQTLGQGSEVLTYSQSDAQRDKSGRPSGRFSAERPERSVSTLKIQRTEQGDSAVYLCASSPGSAATNEKLFFGSGTQLSVL.

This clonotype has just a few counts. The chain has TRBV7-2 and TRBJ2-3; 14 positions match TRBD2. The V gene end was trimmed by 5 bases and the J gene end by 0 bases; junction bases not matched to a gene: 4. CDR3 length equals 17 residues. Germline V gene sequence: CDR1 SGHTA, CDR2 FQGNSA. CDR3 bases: TGTGCCAGCAGCCCTCGGACTAGCGGGAGGAGCACAGATACGCAGTATTTT. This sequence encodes CASSPRTSGRSTDTQYF.

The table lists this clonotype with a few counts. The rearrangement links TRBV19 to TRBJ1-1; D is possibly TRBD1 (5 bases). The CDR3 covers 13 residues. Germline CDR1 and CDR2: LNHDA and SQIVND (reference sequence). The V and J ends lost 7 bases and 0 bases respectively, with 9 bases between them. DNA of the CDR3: TGTGCCAGTAATCAGGGTTTGAACACTGAAGCTTTCTTT. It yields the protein CASNQGLNTEAFF.

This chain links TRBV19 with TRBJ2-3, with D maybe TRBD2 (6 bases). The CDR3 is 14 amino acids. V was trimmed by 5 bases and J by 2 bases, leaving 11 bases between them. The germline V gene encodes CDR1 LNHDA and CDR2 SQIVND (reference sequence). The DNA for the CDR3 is TGTGCCAGTAGTCTACGGGAGATCACAGATACGCAGTATTTT. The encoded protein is CASSLREITDTQYF.

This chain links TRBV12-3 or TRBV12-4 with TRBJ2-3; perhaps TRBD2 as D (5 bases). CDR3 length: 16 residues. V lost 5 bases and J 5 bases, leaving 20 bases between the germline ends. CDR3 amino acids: CASSPSTTVQRDTQYF. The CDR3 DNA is TGTGCCAGCAGTCCCTCGACTACGGTGCAGCGAGATACGCAGTATTTT.

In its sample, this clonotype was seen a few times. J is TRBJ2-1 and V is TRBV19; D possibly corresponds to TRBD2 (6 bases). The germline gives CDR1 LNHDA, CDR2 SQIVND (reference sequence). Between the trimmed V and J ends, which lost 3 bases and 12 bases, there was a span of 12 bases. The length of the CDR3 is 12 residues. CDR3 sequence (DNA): TGTGCCAGTAGTATCTGGAGGGGTGGGCAGTTCTTC. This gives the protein CASSIWRGGQFF.

The CDR3 sequence is CSVVQPSTDTQYF. The CDR3 coding sequence is TGCAGCGTTGTACAGCCCAGCACAGATACGCAGTATTTT. The chain carries TRBV29-1 and TRBJ2-3; D is unresolved. CDR1 is SQVTM and CDR2 is ANQGSEA in the germline V gene. CDR3 length: 13 amino acids. V gave up 4 bases and J gave up 0 bases, with 8 bases separating them.

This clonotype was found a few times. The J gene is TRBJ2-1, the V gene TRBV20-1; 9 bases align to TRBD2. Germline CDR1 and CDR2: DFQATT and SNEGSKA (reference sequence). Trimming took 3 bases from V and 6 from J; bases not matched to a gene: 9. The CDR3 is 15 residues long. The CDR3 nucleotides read TGCAGTGCTAGGATAGCGGGAGTCCATCCCAATGAGCAGTTCTTC. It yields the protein CSARIAGVHPNEQFF.

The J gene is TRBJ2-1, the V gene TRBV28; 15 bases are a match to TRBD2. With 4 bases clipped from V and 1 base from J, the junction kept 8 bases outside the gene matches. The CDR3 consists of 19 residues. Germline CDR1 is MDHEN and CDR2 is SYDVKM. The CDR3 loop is CASSSHWTSGRVSYNEQFF. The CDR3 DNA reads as TGTGCCAGCAGTTCCCATTGGACTAGCGGGAGGGTATCCTACAATGAGCAGTTCTTC.

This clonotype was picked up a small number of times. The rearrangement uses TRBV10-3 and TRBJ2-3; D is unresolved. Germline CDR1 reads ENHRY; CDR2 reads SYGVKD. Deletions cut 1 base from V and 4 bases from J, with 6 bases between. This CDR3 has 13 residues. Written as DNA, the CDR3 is TGTGCCATCAGTGAGTTCGTCTCAGATACGCAGTATTTT. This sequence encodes CAISEFVSDTQYF.

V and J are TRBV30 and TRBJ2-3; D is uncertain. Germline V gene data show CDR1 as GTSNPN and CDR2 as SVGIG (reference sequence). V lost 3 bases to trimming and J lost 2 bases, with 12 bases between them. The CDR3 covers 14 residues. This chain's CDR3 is CAWRGGTATDTQYF. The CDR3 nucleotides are TGTGCCTGGAGGGGCGGCACGGCCACAGATACGCAGTATTTT.

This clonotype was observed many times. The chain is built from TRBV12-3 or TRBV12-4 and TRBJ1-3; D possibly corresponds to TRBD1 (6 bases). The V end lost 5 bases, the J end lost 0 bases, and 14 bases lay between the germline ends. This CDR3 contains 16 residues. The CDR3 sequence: CASSPPWTDSGNTIYF. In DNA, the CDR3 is TGTGCCAGCAGTCCACCCTGGACAGACTCTGGAAACACCATATATTTT.

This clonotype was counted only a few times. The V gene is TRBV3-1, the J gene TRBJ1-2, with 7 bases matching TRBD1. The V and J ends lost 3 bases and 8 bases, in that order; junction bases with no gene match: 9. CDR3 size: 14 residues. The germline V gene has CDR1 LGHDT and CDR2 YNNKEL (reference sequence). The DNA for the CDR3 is TGTGCCAGCAGCCACGACAGGGTTAGGGAGGGCTACACCTTC. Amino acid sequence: CASSHDRVREGYTF.

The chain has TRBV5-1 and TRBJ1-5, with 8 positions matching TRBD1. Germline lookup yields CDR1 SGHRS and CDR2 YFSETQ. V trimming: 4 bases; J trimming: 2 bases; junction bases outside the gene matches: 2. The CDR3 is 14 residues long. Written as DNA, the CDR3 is TGCGCCAGCAGCGCGGGACAGGGCAATCAGCCCCAGCATTTT. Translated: CASSAGQGNQPQHF.

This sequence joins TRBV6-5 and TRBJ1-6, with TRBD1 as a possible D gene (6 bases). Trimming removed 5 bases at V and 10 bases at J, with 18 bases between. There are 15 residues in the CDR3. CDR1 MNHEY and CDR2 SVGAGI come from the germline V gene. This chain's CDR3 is CASSLKQGTRSPLHF. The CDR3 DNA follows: TGTGCCAGCAGTCTAAAACAGGGCACGCGATCACCCCTCCACTTT.

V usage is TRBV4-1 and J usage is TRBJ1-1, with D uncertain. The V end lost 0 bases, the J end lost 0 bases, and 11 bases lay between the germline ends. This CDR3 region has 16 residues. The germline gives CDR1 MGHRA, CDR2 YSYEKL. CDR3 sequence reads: CASSQDRKEMNTEAFF. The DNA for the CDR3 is TGCGCCAGCAGCCAAGATCGAAAGGAGATGAACACTGAAGCTTTCTTT.